This T cell receptor beta chain stems from a study of shared clonotypes between healthy human individuals. Per germline, CDR1 MNHEY and CDR2 SMNVEV (reference sequence). V was clipped by 6 bases and J by 8 bases; unmatched bases: 10. The CDR3 has 14 residues. As concerns this clone: Other nucleotide sequences from this sample produce the same CDR3.

Profiled with immunoSEQ multiplex PCR; TCRdb holds only in-frame clones, not every one. This sample carries some 1.5 million clones, 98% of them seen once, and the ten largest clones take about 0.4%. This sequence was found in a man aged 25 to 40 in good health. The sequenced sample consisted of naive CD4+ T cells sorted from blood. Subset denoted: CD45RA+ positively selected. J is TRBJ1-2 and V is TRBV27, with TRBD1 matching 9 bases. The CDR3 reads CASSLNRGLGGYTF. In nucleotides, the CDR3 is TGTGCCAGCAGCCTAAACAGGGGGCTGGGCGGCTACACCTTC.